This TCR beta chain was recorded in a study of human T cells and chemical hapten exposure. Study-level background: Scalp application of diphenylcyclopropenone was performed weekly in patients across the entire roughly 23-week study. Mostly female patients had alopecia areata, totalis or universalis.

TCRdb independently ran MiXCR on the RACE reads; one entry per CDR3 protein. The repertoire holds some 51,000 distinct CDR3 sequences, roughly a tenth seen once, with roughly 13% in the top ten. This clonotype came up a few times. Its antigen is not known. Time point: pre-sensitization, week 0. Treatment of the sample: therapeutic diphenylcyclopropenone sensitization with weekly scalp DPC. Germline lookup yields CDR1 SGHKS and CDR2 YYEKEE (reference sequence). CDR3 length: 16 amino acids. V dropped 0 bases and J dropped 1 base, with 11 bases sitting between them. Study-level points and caveats: Sensitizing with DPC caused no change in TCRs above 1 in 1000 frequency. Alopecia was present in the donors, so their immune response may differ from healthy people's.

The sequence derives from a woman between 40 and 55 years old with alopecia areata. Some clones in this sample may be carry-over from other donors' samples. The sequences come from whole blood, collected in connection with sensitization to the hapten diphenylcyclopropenone (DPC). This sequence joins TRBV5-5 and TRBJ1-5; the D gene is possibly TRBD1 (5 bases). CDR3 sequence (DNA): TGTGCCAGCAGCTTGGCGGGGTGGGGGAGCAATCAGCCCCAGCATTTT. It translates to CASSLAGWGSNQPQHF. The variable domain in full, with the rest retrieved from reference TRBV5-5 and TRBJ1-5, is DAGVTQSPTHLIKTRGQQVTLRCSPISGHKSVSWYQQVLGQGPQFIFQYYEKEERGRGNFPDRFSARQFPNYSSELNVNALLLGDSALYLCASSLAGWGSNQPQHFGDGTRLSIL.